What follows are 17 T cell receptor beta chains derived from one specimen sequenced in a study of T cell changes during pregnancy in multiple sclerosis. Libraries were prepared by immunoSEQ multiplex PCR; TCRdb keeps only in-frame clonotypes and omits some of them. The repertoire holds under 30,000 clones, more than 90% seen once, with more than 7.5% in the top ten. Sequenced material: CD8+ T cells from peripheral blood mononuclear cells, taken in the third trimester of pregnancy. The receptors were gathered from a female donor in good health, enrolled as a control in a pregnancy study.

J is TRBJ2-7 and V is TRBV2, with D possibly TRBD2 on 6 matching bases. Germline CDR1 reads SNHLY; CDR2 reads FYNNEI. CDR3 length equals 14 residues. The germline V and J ends were trimmed by 2 bases and 1 base, with 9 bases remaining between them. The CDR3 loop is CASSELGGSYEQYF. In nucleotides, the CDR3 is TGTGCCAGCAGTGAACTGGGGGGTTCCTACGAGCAGTACTTC. Full variable domain (missing parts from reference TRBV2 and TRBJ2-7): EPEVTQTPSHQVTQMGQEVILRCVPISNHLYFYWYRQILGQKVEFLVSFYNNEISEKSEIFDDQFSVERPDGSNFTLKIRSTKLEDSAMYFCASSELGGSYEQYFGPGTRLTVT.

CDR3 in amino acids: CASSSPWGLNQPQHF. In DNA, the CDR3 is TGTGCCAGCAGTTCCCCGTGGGGCTTAAATCAGCCCCAGCATTTT. The chain employs TRBV28 and TRBJ1-5; perhaps TRBD1 as D (5 bases). The CDR3 is 15 residues long. The germline gives CDR1 MDHEN, CDR2 SYDVKM. Trimming stripped 4 bases from V and 4 bases from J, with 14 bases between.

In DNA form, the CDR3 reads TGTGCCAGCAGCTGGGGACAGGGTAGCGCCTACGAGCAGTACTTC. Translated: CASSWGQGSAYEQYF. This chain joins TRBV5-5 and TRBJ2-7; TRBD1 matches 9 bases. CDR1 is SGHKS and CDR2 is YYEKEE in the germline V gene (reference sequence). The CDR3 sequence is 15 residues long. V shed 3 bases and J 2 bases; nucleotides not matched to a gene: 6.

The V call is TRBV13, the J call TRBJ2-7, with 8 bases identical to TRBD1. Germline assignment: CDR1 PRHDT and CDR2 FYEKMQ (reference sequence). V lost 0 bases and J lost 7; bases outside the gene matches: 5. There are 14 residues in the CDR3. CDR3 in DNA: TGTGCCAGCAGCTTAGGGCCAGGGGGCAGTGAGCAGTACTTC. Protein sequence: CASSLGPGGSEQYF.

This chain joins TRBV28 and TRBJ2-1; tentatively, D is TRBD1 (5 bases). Trimming left V 2 bases short and J 8 bases short, with 10 bases between. The CDR3 has 13 residues. In germline, CDR1 is MDHEN, CDR2 SYDVKM. CDR3 DNA sequence: TGTGCCAGCAGTTTACAGGGCGCGGATGAGCAGTTCTTC. Protein: CASSLQGADEQFF. The whole variable domain, filled in from reference TRBV28 and TRBJ2-1, reads DVKVTQSSRYLVKRTGEKVFLECVQDMDHENMFWYRQDPGLGLRLIYFSYDVKMKEKGDIPEGYSVSREKKERFSLILESASTNQTSMYLCASSLQGADEQFFGPGTRLTVL.

The V gene is TRBV2, the J gene TRBJ2-1, with TRBD2 matching 7 bases. Germline lookup yields CDR1 SNHLY and CDR2 FYNNEI. The CDR3 has 15 amino acids. The J segment lost 9 bases and the V segment lost 1 base, leaving 9 bases of the junction unmatched. The CDR3 coding sequence is TGTGCCAGCAGTGAAGAGGGCGGGGGTGTTAGTGAGCAGTTCTTC. This sequence encodes CASSEEGGGVSEQFF.

V usage is TRBV29-1 and J usage is TRBJ2-7, with a weak D call TRBD1 (5 bases). Germline CDR1 SQVTM, CDR2 ANQGSEA. This CDR3 is built from 12 residues. The V end lost 2 bases, the J end lost 1 base, and 6 bases lay between the germline ends. The CDR3 here is CSVEQGSYEQYF. The DNA for the CDR3 is TGCAGCGTTGAACAGGGATCCTACGAGCAGTACTTC.

V is TRBV12-2 and J is TRBJ2-7; TRBD1 is the table's D call and was not checked against the DNA. TRBV12-2 represents a pseudogene. CDR3 length: 15 residues. Here the CDR3 reads CASRLPGQSAYEQYF. The CDR3 nucleotides are TGTGCAAGTCGCCTACCGGGACAGTCGGCCTACGAGCAGTACTTC.

This chain uses TRBV4-1 with TRBJ2-1, with 13 bases fitting TRBD2. Germline trimming cut 3 bases from V and 9 bases from J; bases unmatched to any gene: 5. This CDR3 is 15 amino acids long. Looked up from germline, CDR1 is MGHRA and CDR2 is YSYEKL. DNA of the CDR3: TGCGCCAGCAGCCATGGGACTAGCGGGATTCCTGAGCAGTTCTTC. Its protein product is CASSHGTSGIPEQFF.

The CDR3 DNA follows: TGTGCCAGTAGTAACTACGGGGTCCATAACTATGGCTACACCTTC. Protein sequence: CASSNYGVHNYGYTF. The rearrangement joins TRBV19 to TRBJ1-2; D uncertain. V was clipped by 4 bases and J by 1 base, with 13 bases between them. Germline CDR1 is LNHDA and CDR2 is SQIVND (reference sequence). The CDR3 loop spans 15 amino acids.

The gene calls are TRBV2 and TRBJ2-2, with D possibly being TRBD2 (5 bases). Germline CDR1 reads SNHLY; CDR2 reads FYNNEI. Trimming cost V 10 bases and J 5 bases, with 8 bases left between them. The CDR3 covers 11 residues. The CDR3 region has the DNA TGTGCCACCTTAGCGACCGGGGAGCTGTTTTTT. This gives the protein CATLATGELFF.

The rearrangement links TRBV7-2 to TRBJ2-1, with 12 bases fitting TRBD2. Germline V gene sequence: CDR1 SGHTA, CDR2 FQGNSA. V lost 5 bases to trimming and J lost 5 bases; unmatched junction nucleotides: 4. CDR3 length: 15 residues. CDR3 sequence (DNA): TGTGCCAGCAGCCTGACTAGCGGGAGCCACAATGAGCAGTTCTTC. Protein sequence: CASSLTSGSHNEQFF.

With regard to this clone: The junction departs from the called germline gene at one end, perhaps through a read error. The CDR3 bases are TGTGCTAGCAGCTTAGGTACAGGGGCAGGGGCCCAGTACTTC. Its protein product is CASSLGTGAGAQYF. The chain carries TRBV7-7 and TRBJ2-5; TRBD1 agrees at 7 bases. There are 14 residues in the CDR3. CDR1 is SSHAT, CDR2 FNYEAQ, per germline (reference sequence).

The chain employs TRBV7-2 and TRBJ2-3; TRBD2 matches at 10 bases. Germline V gene sequence: CDR1 SGHTA, CDR2 FQGNSA. V shed 2 bases and J 6 bases; nucleotides not matched to a gene: 11. This CDR3 is built from 17 residues. The CDR3 here is CASSLSTSGALSDTQYF. CDR3 sequence (DNA): TGTGCCAGCAGCTTAAGTACTAGCGGGGCTCTTTCTGATACGCAGTATTTT.

The chain recombines TRBV6-4 with TRBJ2-1; 8 bases line up with TRBD2. V gave up 0 bases and J gave up 3 bases; unmatched junction bases: 1. CDR3 length: 15 amino acids. Germline values: CDR1 MRHNA, CDR2 SNTAGT. CDR3 in DNA: TGTGCCAGCAGTGACTCTAGCGGGGACTACAATGAGCAGTTCTTC. This sequence encodes CASSDSSGDYNEQFF.

CDR3 in DNA: TGTGCCAGCAGTTCGACAGGTAGGAATGAGCAGTTCTTC. Translating gives CASSSTGRNEQFF. The V gene is TRBV27, the J gene TRBJ2-1, with a weak D call TRBD1 (6 bases). Trimming left V 4 bases short and J 7 bases short, with 11 bases between. Germline V gene data show CDR1 as MNHEY and CDR2 as SMNVEV (reference sequence). CDR3 length: 13 residues.

The gene calls are TRBV19 and TRBJ1-3, with 11 bases fitting TRBD1. The CDR3 runs 17 residues. After removal of 8 bases from V and 0 bases from J, the junction contained 9 bases not matched to a gene. Germline-derived CDR1 and CDR2 are LNHDA and SQIVND (reference sequence). The CDR3 here is CASLPGTGGFSGNTIYF. As DNA, the CDR3 is TGTGCCAGTCTTCCCGGGACAGGGGGTTTCTCTGGAAACACCATATATTTT.